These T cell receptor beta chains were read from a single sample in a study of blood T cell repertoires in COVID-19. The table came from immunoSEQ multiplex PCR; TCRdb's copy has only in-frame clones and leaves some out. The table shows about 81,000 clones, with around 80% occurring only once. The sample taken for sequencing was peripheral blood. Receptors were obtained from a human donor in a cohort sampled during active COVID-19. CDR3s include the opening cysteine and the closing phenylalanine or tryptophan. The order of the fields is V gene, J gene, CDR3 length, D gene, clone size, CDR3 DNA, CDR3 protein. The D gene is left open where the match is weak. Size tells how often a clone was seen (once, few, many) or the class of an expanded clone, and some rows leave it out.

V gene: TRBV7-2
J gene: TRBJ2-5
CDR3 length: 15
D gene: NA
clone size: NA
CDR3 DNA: TGTGCCAGCAGCTTAGTGTGGGGGGTTCAAGAGACCCAGTACTTC
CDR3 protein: CASSLVWGVQETQYF

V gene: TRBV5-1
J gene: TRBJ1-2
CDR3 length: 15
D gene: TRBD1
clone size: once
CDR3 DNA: TGCGCCAGCAGCTTAGGGGACAGAATTAACTATGGCTACACCTTC
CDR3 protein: CASSLGDRINYGYTF

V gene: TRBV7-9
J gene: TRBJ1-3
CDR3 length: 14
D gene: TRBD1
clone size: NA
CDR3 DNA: TGTGCCAGCAGCTCGACAGGGACTGGAAACACCATATATTTT
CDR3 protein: CASSSTGTGNTIYF

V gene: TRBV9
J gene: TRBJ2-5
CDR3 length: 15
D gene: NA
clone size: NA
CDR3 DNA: TGTGCCAGCAGCGTAGCTATTGGAGGGAAAGAGACCCAGTACTTC
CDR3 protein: CASSVAIGGKETQYF

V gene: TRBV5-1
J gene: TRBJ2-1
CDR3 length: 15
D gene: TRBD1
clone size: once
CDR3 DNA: TGCGCCAGCAGCCAAGGACAGGGTAGCTACAATGAGCAGTTCTTC
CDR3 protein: CASSQGQGSYNEQFF

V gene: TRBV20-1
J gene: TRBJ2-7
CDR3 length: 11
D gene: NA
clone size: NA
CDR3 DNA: TGCAGTGCTAGGCGGGGCTACGAGCAGTACTTC
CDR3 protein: CSARRGYEQYF

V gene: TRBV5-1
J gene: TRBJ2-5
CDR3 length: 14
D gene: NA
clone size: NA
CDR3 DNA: TGCGCCAGCACTCAAGGTGGAGGGGACGAGACCCAGTACTTC
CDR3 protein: CASTQGGGDETQYF

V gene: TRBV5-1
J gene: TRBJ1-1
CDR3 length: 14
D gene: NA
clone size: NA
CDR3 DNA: TGCGCCAGCAGCTTGGGTCAGGGGTATACTGAAGCTTTCTTT
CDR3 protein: CASSLGQGYTEAFF

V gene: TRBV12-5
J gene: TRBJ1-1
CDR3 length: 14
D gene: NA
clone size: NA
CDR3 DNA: TGTGCTAGTGGTTTGCCGCCGGACAGCCGGGAAGCTTTCTTT
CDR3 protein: CASGLPPDSREAFF

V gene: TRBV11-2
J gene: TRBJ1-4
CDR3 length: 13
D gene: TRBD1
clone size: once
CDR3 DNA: TGTGCCAGCAGCTTGGGCAGGGGGGAAAAACTGTTTTTT
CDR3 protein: CASSLGRGEKLFF

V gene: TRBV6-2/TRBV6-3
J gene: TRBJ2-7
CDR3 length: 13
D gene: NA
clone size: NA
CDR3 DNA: TGTGCCAGCAGCATAATACAGCCGGGGGAGCAGTACTTC
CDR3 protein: CASSIIQPGEQYF

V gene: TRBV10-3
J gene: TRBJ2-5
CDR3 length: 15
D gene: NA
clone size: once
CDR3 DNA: TGTGCCATCAGTGAGGGCTTTGGGGCGAAAGAGACCCAGTACTTC
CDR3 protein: CAISEGFGAKETQYF

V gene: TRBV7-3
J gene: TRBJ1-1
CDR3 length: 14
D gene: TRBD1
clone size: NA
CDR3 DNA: TGTGCCAGCAGCTTAGACAGGGCGAACACTGAAGCTTTCTTT
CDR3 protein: CASSLDRANTEAFF

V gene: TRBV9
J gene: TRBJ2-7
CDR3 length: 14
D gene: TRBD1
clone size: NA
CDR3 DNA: TGTGCCAGCAGCCTGGGACAGGTCCCCTACGAGCAGTACTTC
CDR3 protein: CASSLGQVPYEQYF

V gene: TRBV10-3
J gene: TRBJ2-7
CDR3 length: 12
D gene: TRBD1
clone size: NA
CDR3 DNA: TGTGCCATCAGGGAGACAGGGGACGAGCAGTACTTC
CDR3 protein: CAIRETGDEQYF

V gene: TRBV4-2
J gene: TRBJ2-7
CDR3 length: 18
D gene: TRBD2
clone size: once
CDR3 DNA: TGTGCCAGCAGCCAAGTAGCGGGGCCACTTCCTAGTTCCTACGAGCAGTACTTC
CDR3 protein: CASSQVAGPLPSSYEQYF

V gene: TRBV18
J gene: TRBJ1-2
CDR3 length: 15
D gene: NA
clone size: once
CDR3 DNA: TGTGCCAGCTCACCACCCCAGGTGGGTCCTTATGGCTACACCTTC
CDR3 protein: CASSPPQVGPYGYTF

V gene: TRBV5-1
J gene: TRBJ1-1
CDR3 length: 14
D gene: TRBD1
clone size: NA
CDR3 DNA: TGCGCCAGCAGCCCGGACAGGGCTAACACTGAAGCTTTCTTT
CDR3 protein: CASSPDRANTEAFF

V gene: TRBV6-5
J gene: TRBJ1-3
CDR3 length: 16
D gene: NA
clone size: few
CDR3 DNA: TGTGCCAGCAGTTACTCCCAGAACCCCAAGCTAGGCACCATATATTTT
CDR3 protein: CASSYSQNPKLGTIYF

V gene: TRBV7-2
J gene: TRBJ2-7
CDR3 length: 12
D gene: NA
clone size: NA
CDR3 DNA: TGTGCCAGCCAGCTGGGGCCCTACGAGCAGTACTTC
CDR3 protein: CASQLGPYEQYF

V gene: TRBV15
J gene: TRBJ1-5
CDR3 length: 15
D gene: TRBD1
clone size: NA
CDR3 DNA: TGTGCCACCAGCCGGGGGACAGGGGACAATCAGCCCCAGCATTTT
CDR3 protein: CATSRGTGDNQPQHF

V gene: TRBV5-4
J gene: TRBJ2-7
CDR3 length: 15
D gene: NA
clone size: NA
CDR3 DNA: TGTGCCAGCAGCCCGAGAGGGGGGGGGTCCTACGAGCAGTACTTC
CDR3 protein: CASSPRGGGSYEQYF

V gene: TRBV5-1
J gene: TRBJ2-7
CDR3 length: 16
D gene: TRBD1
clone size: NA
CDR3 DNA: TGCGCCAGCAGCTTGGGACAGGGCCGAATAAACTACGAGCAGTACTTC
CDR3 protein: CASSLGQGRINYEQYF

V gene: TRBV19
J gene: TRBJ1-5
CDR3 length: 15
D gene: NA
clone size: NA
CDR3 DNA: TGTGCCAGTAGTAACGCCCCGGCGGGCAATCAGCCCCAGCATTTT
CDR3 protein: CASSNAPAGNQPQHF

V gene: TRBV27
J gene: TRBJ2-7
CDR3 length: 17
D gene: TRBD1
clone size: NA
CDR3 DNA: TGTGCCAGCAGTTTATCTGACCCGGGACAGGGACCCTACGAGCAGTACTTC
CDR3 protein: CASSLSDPGQGPYEQYF

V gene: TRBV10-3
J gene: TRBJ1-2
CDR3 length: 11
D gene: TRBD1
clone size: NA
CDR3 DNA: TGTGCCACTACAGGGGCCTATGGCTACACCTTC
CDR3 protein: CATTGAYGYTF

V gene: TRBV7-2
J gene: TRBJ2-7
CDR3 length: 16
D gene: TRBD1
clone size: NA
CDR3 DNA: TGTGCCAGCAGCTTAGTCCCTACCGGGACAGTCTACGAGCAGTACTTC
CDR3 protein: CASSLVPTGTVYEQYF

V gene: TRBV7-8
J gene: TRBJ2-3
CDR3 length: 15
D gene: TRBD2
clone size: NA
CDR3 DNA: TGTGCCAGCAGCTTGAAGCGGGGGGGACGGGATACGCAGTATTTT
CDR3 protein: CASSLKRGGRDTQYF

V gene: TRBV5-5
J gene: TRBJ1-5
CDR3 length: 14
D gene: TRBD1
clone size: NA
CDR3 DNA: TGTGCCAGCAGCGAGACAGGGGCCAATCAGCCCCAGCATTTT
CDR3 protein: CASSETGANQPQHF

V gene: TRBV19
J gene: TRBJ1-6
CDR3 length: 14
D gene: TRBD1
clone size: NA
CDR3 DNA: TGTGCCAGTAGTTCCGGGACAGCAAATTCACCCCTCCACTTT
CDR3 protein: CASSSGTANSPLHF

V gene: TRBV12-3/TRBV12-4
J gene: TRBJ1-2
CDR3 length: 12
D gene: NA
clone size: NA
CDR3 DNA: TGTGCCAGCACTTACGGGTCATCCCCCTACACCTTC
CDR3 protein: CASTYGSSPYTF

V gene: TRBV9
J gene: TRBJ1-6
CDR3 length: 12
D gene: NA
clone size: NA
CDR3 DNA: TGTGCCAGCAGCGCCGACAGACACGCCCTCCACTTT
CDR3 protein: CASSADRHALHF

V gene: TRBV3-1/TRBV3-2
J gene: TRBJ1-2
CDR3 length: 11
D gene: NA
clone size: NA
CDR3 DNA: TGTGCCAGCAGCCACGGCTATGGCTACACCTTC
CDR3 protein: CASSHGYGYTF

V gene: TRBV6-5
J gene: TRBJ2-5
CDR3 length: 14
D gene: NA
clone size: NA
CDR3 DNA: TGTGCCAGCAGCAGACCAGGCCCCCCCCGAACCCAGTACTTC
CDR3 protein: CASSRPGPPRTQYF

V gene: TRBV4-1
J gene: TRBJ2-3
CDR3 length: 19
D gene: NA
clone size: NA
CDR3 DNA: TGCGCCAGCAGCCAACGAGGCTCGGGGGGCAGGTCCCCCACAGATACGCAGTATTTT
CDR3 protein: CASSQRGSGGRSPTDTQYF

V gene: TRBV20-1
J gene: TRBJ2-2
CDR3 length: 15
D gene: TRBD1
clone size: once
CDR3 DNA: TGCAGTGCTAGTAACAGGGGTTCAAACACCGGGGAGCTGTTTTTT
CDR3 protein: CSASNRGSNTGELFF

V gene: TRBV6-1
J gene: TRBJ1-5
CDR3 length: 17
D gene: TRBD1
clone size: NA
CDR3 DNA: TGTGCCAGCAGTGAACCCTTCCCGGGACAGAATTATCAGCCCCAGCATTTT
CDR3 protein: CASSEPFPGQNYQPQHF

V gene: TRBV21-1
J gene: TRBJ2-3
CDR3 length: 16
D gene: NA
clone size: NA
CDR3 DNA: TGTGCCAGCAGCGCGTCCCGGGACTGGCGCTTGGATACGCAGTATTTT
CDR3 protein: CASSASRDWRLDTQYF

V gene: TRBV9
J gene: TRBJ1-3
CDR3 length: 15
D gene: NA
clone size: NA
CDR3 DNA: TGTGCCAGCAGCGTAGCGCAGGCTTCTGGAAACACCATATATTTT
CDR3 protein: CASSVAQASGNTIYF

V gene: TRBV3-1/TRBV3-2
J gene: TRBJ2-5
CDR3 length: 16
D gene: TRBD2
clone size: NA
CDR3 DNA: TGTGCCAGCAGCCCTGGACTAGCGGGGGGCCGGTGGACCCAGTACTTC
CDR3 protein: CASSPGLAGGRWTQYF

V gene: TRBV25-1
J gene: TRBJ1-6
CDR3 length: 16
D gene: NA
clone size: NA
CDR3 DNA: TGTGCCAGCAGTGAATTAGCCGCAGGGTTGTATTCACCCCTCCACTTT
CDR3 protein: CASSELAAGLYSPLHF

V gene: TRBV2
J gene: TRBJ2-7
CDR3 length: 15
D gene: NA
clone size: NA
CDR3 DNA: TGTGCCAGCAGTGTCCTTTACGCTACCTCCTACGAGCAGTACTTC
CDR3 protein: CASSVLYATSYEQYF

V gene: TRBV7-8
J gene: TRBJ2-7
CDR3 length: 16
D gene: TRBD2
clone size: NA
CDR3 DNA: TGTGCCAGCAGCTTAGGGTGGCGGGGGAACTCCTACGAGCAGTACTTC
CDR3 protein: CASSLGWRGNSYEQYF

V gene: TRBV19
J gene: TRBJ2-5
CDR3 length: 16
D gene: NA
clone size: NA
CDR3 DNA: TGTGCCAGTAGTAATCAGGGGGGCGCCTTAGAAGAGACCCAGTACTTC
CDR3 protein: CASSNQGGALEETQYF

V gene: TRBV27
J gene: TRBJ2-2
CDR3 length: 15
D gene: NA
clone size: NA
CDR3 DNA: TGTGCCAGCAGTTTAGGGACAAGGAACACCGGGGAGCTGTTTTTT
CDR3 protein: CASSLGTRNTGELFF

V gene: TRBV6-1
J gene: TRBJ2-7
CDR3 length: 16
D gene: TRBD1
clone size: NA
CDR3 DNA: TGTGCCAGCAGTGAATCGGGTAGGACAGGGAGGTACGAGCAGTACTTC
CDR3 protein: CASSESGRTGRYEQYF

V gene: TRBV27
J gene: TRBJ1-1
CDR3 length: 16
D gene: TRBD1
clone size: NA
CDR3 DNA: TGTGCCAGCAGTGTGGGACAGGGGGCGCTGGGCACTGAAGCTTTCTTT
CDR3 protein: CASSVGQGALGTEAFF

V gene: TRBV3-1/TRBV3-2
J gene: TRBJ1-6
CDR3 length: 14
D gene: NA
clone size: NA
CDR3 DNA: TGTGCCAGCACCACGGGGGGTGGGAGCTCACCCCTCCACTTT
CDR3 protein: CASTTGGGSSPLHF

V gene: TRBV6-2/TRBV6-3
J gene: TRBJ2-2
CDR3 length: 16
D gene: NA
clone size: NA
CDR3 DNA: TGTGCCAGCAGCCTTGACACAGGGGGGGGCACCGGGGAGCTGTTTTTT
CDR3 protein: CASSLDTGGGTGELFF

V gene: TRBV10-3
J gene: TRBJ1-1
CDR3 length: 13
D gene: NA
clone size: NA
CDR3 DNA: TGTGCCATCACGGGGGACGGGAACACTGAAGCTTTCTTT
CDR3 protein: CAITGDGNTEAFF

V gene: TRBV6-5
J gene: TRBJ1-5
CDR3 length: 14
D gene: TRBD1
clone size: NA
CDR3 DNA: TGTGCCAGCAGTCAGACAGGGTTTAATCAGCCCCAGCATTTT
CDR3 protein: CASSQTGFNQPQHF

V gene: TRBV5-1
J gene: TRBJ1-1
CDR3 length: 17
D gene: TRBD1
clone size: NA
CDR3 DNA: TGCGCCAGCAGCTTACAAGCCCTGACAGGGAGAGGAACTGAAGCTTTCTTT
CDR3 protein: CASSLQALTGRGTEAFF

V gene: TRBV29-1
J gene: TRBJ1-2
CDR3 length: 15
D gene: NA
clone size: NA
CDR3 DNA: TGCAGCGTTGAACATATCGGCTCGAGGGACTATGGCTACACCTTC
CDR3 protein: CSVEHIGSRDYGYTF

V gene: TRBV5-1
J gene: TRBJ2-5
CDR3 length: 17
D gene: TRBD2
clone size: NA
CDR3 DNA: TGCGCCAGCAGCGCCGGGACTAGCGGGGGGGTAACGGAGACCCAGTACTTC
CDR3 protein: CASSAGTSGGVTETQYF